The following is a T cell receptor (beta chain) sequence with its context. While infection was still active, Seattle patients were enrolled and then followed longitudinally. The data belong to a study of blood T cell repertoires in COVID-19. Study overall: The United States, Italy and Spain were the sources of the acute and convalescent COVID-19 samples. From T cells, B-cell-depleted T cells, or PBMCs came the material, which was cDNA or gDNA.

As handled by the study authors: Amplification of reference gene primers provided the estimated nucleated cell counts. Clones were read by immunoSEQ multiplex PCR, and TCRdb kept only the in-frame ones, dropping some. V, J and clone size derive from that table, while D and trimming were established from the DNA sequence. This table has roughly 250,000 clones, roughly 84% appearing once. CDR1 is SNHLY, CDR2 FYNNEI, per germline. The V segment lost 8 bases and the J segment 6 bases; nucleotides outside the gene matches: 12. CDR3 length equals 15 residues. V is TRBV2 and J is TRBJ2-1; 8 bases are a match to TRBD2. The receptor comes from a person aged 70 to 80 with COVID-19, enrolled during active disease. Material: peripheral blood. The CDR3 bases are TGTGCCAGCCGGAGAAGGGTAGCGGGACCCAATGAGCAGTTCTTC. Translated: CASRRRVAGPNEQFF.